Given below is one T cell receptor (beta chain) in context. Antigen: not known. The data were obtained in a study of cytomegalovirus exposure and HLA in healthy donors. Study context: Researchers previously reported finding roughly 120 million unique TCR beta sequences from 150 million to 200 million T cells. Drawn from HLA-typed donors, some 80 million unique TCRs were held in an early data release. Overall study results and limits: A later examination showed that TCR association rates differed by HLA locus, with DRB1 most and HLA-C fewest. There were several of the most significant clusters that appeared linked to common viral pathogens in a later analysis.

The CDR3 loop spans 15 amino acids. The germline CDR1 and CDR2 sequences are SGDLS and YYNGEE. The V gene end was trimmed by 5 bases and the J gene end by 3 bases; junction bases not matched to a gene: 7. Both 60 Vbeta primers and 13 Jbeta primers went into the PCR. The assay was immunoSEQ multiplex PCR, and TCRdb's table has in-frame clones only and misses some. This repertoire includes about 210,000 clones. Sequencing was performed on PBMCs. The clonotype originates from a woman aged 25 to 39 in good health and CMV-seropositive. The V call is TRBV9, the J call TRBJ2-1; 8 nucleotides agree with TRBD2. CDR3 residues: CASSSSGFLYNEQFF. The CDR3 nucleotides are TGTGCCAGCAGTTCTAGCGGGTTTCTCTACAATGAGCAGTTCTTC.